The sequence of this T cell receptor (beta chain) was determined in a study of shared clonotypes between healthy human individuals. The wider study: Donor ages ranged 18 to 49 years: a couple of women, a few men.

Running of the assay took place at deep level. In the original analysis: For the immunoSEQ data, sequences were junction-only without quality scores, so filtering differed. Repertoires were generated with immunoSEQ multiplex PCR, while TCRdb's copy carries only in-frame clones and drops some. The V and J calls and clone size are taken from that table; D and trimming were inferred from the DNA. The sample shows about 520,000 clones, about 84% of them seen only once. V lost 1 base to trimming and J lost 4 bases; unmatched junction nucleotides: 1. This CDR3 is built from 15 residues. The germline CDR1 and CDR2 sequences are SGHNT and YYREEE (reference sequence).

The rearrangement uses TRBV5-4 and TRBJ2-5, with TRBD2 matching over 13 bases. The specimen sequenced was PBMCs. The clonotype was recovered from a woman between 40 and 55 years old in good health. Some clones in this sample may be carry-over from other donors' samples. CDR3 protein: CASSLRLAGGETQYF. CDR3 coding DNA: TGTGCCAGCAGCTTGAGACTAGCGGGAGGAGAGACCCAGTACTTC.